Shown below are 20 T cell receptor beta chains from a single sample sequenced in a study of identical twins. TCRdb re-called the 5' RACE reads through MiXCR, storing one row per CDR3 protein. The sample consists of a few hundred thousand distinct CDR3 sequences, 5% to 7% of them appearing once. These data are also associated with another study on T cells expressing NK-cell markers.

The sequencing sample was made of CD8+ T cells sorted from blood. The receptors come from a woman younger than 30 in good health.

There are many counts of this clonotype. This rearrangement joins TRBV29-1 to TRBJ2-7; D is possibly TRBD2 (7 bases). Germline V gene lookup returns CDR1 SQVTM and CDR2 ANQGSEA. The CDR3 has 13 residues. Trimming shortened V by 3 bases and J by 6 bases, and 15 bases separated the two germline ends. In DNA form, the CDR3 reads TGCAGCGTTGAGGGAGGGGGAGGGATCGAGCAGTACTTC. Its protein product is CSVEGGGGIEQYF.

This clonotype came up many times. The chain combines TRBV29-1 with TRBJ1-1; TRBD1 agrees at 7 bases. Germline values: CDR1 SQVTM, CDR2 ANQGSEA. V shed 6 bases, J shed 4 bases, and the junction held 5 bases outside the gene matches. This CDR3 region has 12 residues. CDR3: CSVQGLSTEAFF. The CDR3 DNA sequence: TGCAGCGTACAGGGGTTGAGCACTGAAGCTTTCTTT.

The rearrangement links TRBV2 to TRBJ2-7, with 13 bases matching TRBD2. This CDR3 is built from 16 residues. V dropped 6 bases and J dropped 4; count of bases not matched to a gene: 9. Germline lookup yields CDR1 SNHLY and CDR2 FYNNEI. The CDR3 here is CASRGPGLAGLYEQYF. CDR3 nucleotide sequence: TGTGCCAGCAGAGGGCCGGGACTAGCGGGATTATACGAGCAGTACTTC.

The rearrangement uses TRBV29-1 and TRBJ2-3; D ambiguous. V lost 3 bases to trimming and J lost 6 bases, with 16 bases between them. There are 14 residues in the CDR3. The germline CDR1 and CDR2 sequences are SQVTM and ANQGSEA. The CDR3: CSVELPGRADTQYF. The DNA of the CDR3 is TGCAGCGTTGAGCTACCCGGACGCGCGGATACGCAGTATTTT.

This clonotype was recorded at least ten times. The chain is built from TRBV5-5 and TRBJ2-1; 10 nucleotides align to TRBD2. The CDR3 is 15 amino acids. Unmatched junction bases numbered 7, after V lost 0 bases and J lost 10 bases. Germline assignment: CDR1 SGHKS and CDR2 YYEKEE (reference sequence). The CDR3 is CASSLGPAGGREQFF. CDR3 nucleotide sequence: TGTGCCAGCAGCTTGGGACCAGCGGGAGGGAGGGAGCAGTTCTTC.

The chain couples TRBV29-1 to TRBJ2-2, with D perhaps TRBD1 or TRBD2 (6 bases each). Germline values: CDR1 SQVTM, CDR2 ANQGSEA. The CDR3 is made up of 12 amino acids. V was cut by 8 bases and J by 9 bases, with 16 bases left in between. CDR3 in amino acids: CSSLGAGRELFF. The CDR3 DNA reads as TGCAGCTCCTTGGGGGCGGGACGGGAGCTGTTTTTT.

This chain joins TRBV11-2 and TRBJ2-7; the match to TRBD2 covers 11 bases. V dropped 3 bases and J dropped 2; count of bases not matched to a gene: 12. The germline CDR1 and CDR2 sequences are SGHAT and FQNNGV. This CDR3 is 18 amino acids long. CDR3 residues: CASSFPGASGGPTYEQYF. CDR3 nucleotide sequence: TGTGCCAGCAGCTTTCCCGGGGCTAGCGGGGGGCCAACCTACGAGCAGTACTTC. Drawing the rest from reference TRBV11-2 and TRBJ2-7, the complete variable domain is EAGVAQSPRYKIIEKRQSVAFWCNPISGHATLYWYQQILGQGPKLLIQFQNNGVVDDSQLPKDRFSAERLKGVDSTLKIQPAKLEDSAVYLCASSFPGASGGPTYEQYFGPGTRLTVT.

The V call is TRBV7-3, the J call TRBJ2-3; the match to TRBD2 covers 8 bases. J gave up 5 bases and V 4 bases, and 5 bases lay outside the gene matches. The germline V gene encodes CDR1 SGHTA and CDR2 FQGTGA. This CDR3 contains 14 residues. Written as DNA, the CDR3 is TGTGCCAGCAGCTCCGCGGGGGGCGGAGATACGCAGTATTTT. Its protein is CASSSAGGGDTQYF.

In its sample, this clonotype was seen many times. The rearrangement uses TRBV5-1 and TRBJ2-7; 8 bases are a match to TRBD2. The CDR3 spans 14 residues. Trimming removed 4 bases from V and 5 bases from J; junction bases left unmatched: 8. Germline CDR1 SGHRS, CDR2 YFSETQ. The CDR3 coding sequence is TGCGCCAGCAGCCCGGGACTAGGGGGAGACGAGCAGTACTTC. It codes for CASSPGLGGDEQYF.

The V call is TRBV14, the J call TRBJ2-5; tentatively, D is TRBD1 (5 bases). Trimming removed 5 bases from V and 4 bases from J, with 11 bases in between. CDR1 SGHDN and CDR2 FVKESK come from the germline V gene. This CDR3 is 13 amino acids long. CDR3 bases: TGTGCCAGCAGCTCAAGGGGCTTAGAGACCCAGTACTTC. Translated, it gives CASSSRGLETQYF.

This clonotype was observed once. This chain joins TRBV19 and TRBJ2-7; 7 nucleotides agree with TRBD1. Unmatched junction bases numbered 5, after V lost 3 bases and J lost 0 bases. Germline V gene data show CDR1 as LNHDA and CDR2 as SQIVND (reference sequence). This CDR3 region has 15 residues. CDR3 DNA sequence: TGTGCCAGTAGTATCGGGGACAGCAGCTCCTACGAGCAGTACTTC. Its translation: CASSIGDSSSYEQYF.

Ten or more counts support this clonotype. The chain recombines TRBV5-5 with TRBJ2-4, with TRBD1 matching over 7 bases. This CDR3 has 13 residues. Per the germline V gene, CDR1 is SGHKS and CDR2 is YYEKEE (reference sequence). J lost 5 bases, V lost 1 base, and 0 bases had no gene match. CDR3 residues: CASSLTGENIQYF. Written as DNA, the CDR3 is TGTGCCAGCAGCTTGACAGGGGAAAACATTCAGTACTTC.

This clonotype was picked up a small number of times. The rearrangement uses TRBV9 and TRBJ2-7, with 10 bases fitting TRBD1. The trim removed 3 bases at V and 3 bases at J, leaving 3 bases unmatched. The CDR3 length is 14 residues. Looked up from germline, CDR1 is SGDLS and CDR2 is YYNGEE. CDR3 loop: CASSAGTGDYEQYF. The CDR3 DNA sequence: TGTGCCAGCAGCGCAGGGACAGGGGACTACGAGCAGTACTTC.

This clonotype appeared a few times. This chain uses TRBV7-2 with TRBJ2-1, with 8 bases matching TRBD2. From germline, CDR1 is SGHTA and CDR2 FQGNSA. The V segment lost 3 bases and the J segment 2 bases; nucleotides outside the gene matches: 3. The CDR3 runs 15 residues. The CDR3, as DNA: TGTGCCAGCAGCTTTAACGGGAGGGCCTACAATGAGCAGTTCTTC. It translates to CASSFNGRAYNEQFF.

This clonotype was seen repeatedly, ten times or more. The chain couples TRBV4-3 to TRBJ2-2; no reliable D call. CDR1 and CDR2 (germline): LGHNA, YSLEER. Trimming removed 4 bases at V and 7 bases at J, with 10 bases between. CDR3 size: 13 residues. The CDR3 bases are TGCGCCAGCAGCCCTGACCTCCACGGGGAGCTGTTTTTT. This gives the protein CASSPDLHGELFF.

The chain carries TRBV20-1 and TRBJ2-1; weak D call: TRBD1 (5 bases). Per the germline V gene, CDR1 is DFQATT and CDR2 is SNEGSKA (reference sequence). The length of the CDR3 is 11 residues. Trimming removed 0 bases from V and 9 bases from J, with 6 bases in between. CDR3: CSAREGVEQFF. CDR3 coding DNA: TGCAGTGCTAGAGAAGGGGTTGAGCAGTTCTTC.

V and J are TRBV11-3 and TRBJ2-1; the D call may be TRBD1 or TRBD2 (6 bases each). V was shortened by 5 bases and J by 6 bases, with 11 bases between the two germline ends. Germline V gene data show CDR1 as SGHNT and CDR2 as YENEEA. The CDR3 loop spans 13 amino acids. CDR3 residues: CASSQGGPNEQFF. CDR3 bases: TGTGCCAGCAGCCAAGGGGGGCCCAATGAGCAGTTCTTC.

The sample holds many counts of this clonotype. The rearrangement links TRBV7-9 to TRBJ1-1; tentatively, D is TRBD1 (6 bases). The germline gives CDR1 SEHNR, CDR2 FQNEAQ (reference sequence). CDR3 length: 14 amino acids. Trimming removed 1 base at V and 6 bases at J, with 12 bases between. The CDR3 spells CASSLEFGGSEAFF. In DNA, the CDR3 is TGTGCCAGCAGCTTAGAGTTTGGGGGCTCTGAAGCTTTCTTT.

This clonotype was seen only a few times. The gene calls are TRBV7-9 and TRBJ1-1, with no clear D. Germline V gene lookup returns CDR1 SEHNR and CDR2 FQNEAQ (reference sequence). Trimming left V 5 bases short and J 0 bases short, with 7 bases between. This CDR3 contains 13 residues. Here the CDR3 reads CASSGRMNTEAFF. The CDR3 coding sequence is TGTGCCAGCAGCGGACGTATGAACACTGAAGCTTTCTTT.

This clonotype was counted ten times or more. The chain links TRBV12-3 or TRBV12-4 to TRBJ2-7; 7 bases line up with TRBD2. CDR3 length equals 17 residues. With V trimmed by 6 bases and J by 4 bases, 18 bases remained unmatched. DNA for the CDR3: TGTGCCAGCAGCCCTGGGCTGGAATCGGGAGGTTCTTACGAGCAGTACTTC. Encoded protein: CASSPGLESGGSYEQYF.